These 16 T cell receptor beta chains share one sample of origin, sequenced in a study of shared clonotypes between healthy human individuals. Measured with immunoSEQ multiplex PCR; TCRdb has only the in-frame clones, and not every one. The sample has 1 million to 1.2 million clones, 70% to 85% seen once. The sample comprised memory CD4+ T cells from PBMCs. Subset noted: CD45RA-negative fraction. The source is a man aged 18 to 35 in good health. Some clones in this sample may be carry-over from other donors' samples.

This chain connects TRBV19 to TRBJ2-5, with 7 bases fitting TRBD2. The J call may be in error: the DNA end matches TRBJ2-7 better. Germline assignment: CDR1 LNHDA and CDR2 SQIVND (reference sequence). This CDR3 spans 15 amino acids. The CDR3 sequence is CASSIGSGGPYEQYF. CDR3 in DNA: TGTGCCAGTAGTATTGGGTCGGGAGGCCCCTACGAGCAGTACTTC.

The CDR3 protein is CASSWVAGENNEQFF. The CDR3 region has the DNA TGCGCCAGCAGCTGGGTAGCGGGAGAGAACAATGAGCAGTTCTTC. V and J are TRBV5-1 and TRBJ2-1; 9 positions match TRBD2. Germline V gene lookup returns CDR1 SGHRS and CDR2 YFSETQ. There are 15 residues in the CDR3. The trim removed 3 bases at V and 5 bases at J, leaving 6 bases unmatched.

There are many counts of this clone. J is TRBJ2-7 and V is TRBV7-9, with D possibly matching TRBD2 (6 bases). The V and J ends lost 6 bases and 3 bases respectively, with 15 bases between them. Germline V CDR1 and CDR2: SEHNR, FQNEAQ (reference sequence). There are 14 residues in the CDR3. CDR3 sequence (DNA): TGTGCCAGCAGAGGGGAGACGGGGGACTACGAGCAGTACTTC. Translated: CASRGETGDYEQYF.

CDR3 region: CASSQDLSLRNEQFF. In DNA, the CDR3 is TGTGCCAGCAGCCAAGATTTATCCCTTCGGAATGAGCAGTTCTTC. The chain links TRBV4-2 to TRBJ2-1; no reliable D call. The V gene's germline CDR1 is LGHNA and CDR2 YNFKEQ. V gave up 0 bases and J gave up 7 bases, with 13 bases separating them. This CDR3 contains 15 residues.

This chain links TRBV11-2 with TRBJ2-3; 11 positions match TRBD2. Germline lookup yields CDR1 SGHAT and CDR2 FQNNGV. V was pared by 3 bases and J by 1 base, with 6 bases of the junction left unmatched. This CDR3 contains 17 residues. CDR3 in amino acids: CASSLKHSGRGTDTQYF. CDR3 nucleotides: TGTGCCAGCAGCTTGAAGCATAGCGGGAGGGGCACAGATACGCAGTATTTT.

This clone was observed a handful of times. The chain recombines TRBV29-1 with TRBJ1-5; possible D gene TRBD1, 6 bases. CDR1 and CDR2 from the germline V gene are SQVTM and ANQGSEA. The CDR3 sequence is 13 residues long. V was trimmed by 4 bases and J by 3 bases, leaving 10 bases between them. The CDR3, as DNA: TGCAGCGTTGCCCGGGGGCTCAATCAGCCCCAGCATTTT. Translating it yields CSVARGLNQPQHF. Using reference TRBV29-1 and TRBJ1-5 for the parts outside the CDR3, the full variable domain is SAVISQKPSRDICQRGTSLTIQCQVDSQVTMMFWYRQQPGQSLTLIATANQGSEATYESGFVIDKFPISRPNLTFSTLTVSNMSPEDSSIYLCSVARGLNQPQHFGDGTRLSIL.

The rearrangement uses TRBV19 and TRBJ2-2; unclear D gene. Germline V gives CDR1 LNHDA, CDR2 SQIVND (reference sequence). Deletions cut 5 bases from V and 0 bases from J, with 16 bases between. The CDR3 sequence is 17 residues long. This CDR3 is CASSLQNALANTGELFF. As DNA, the CDR3 is TGTGCCAGTAGTCTCCAAAATGCCCTCGCGAACACCGGGGAGCTGTTTTTT.

With respect to this clone: Other DNA sequences of this sample code for an identical CDR3. The chain is built from TRBV5-1 and TRBJ2-5; D gene unclear. Trimming removed 3 bases from V and 4 bases from J, with 10 bases in between. Germline CDR1 is SGHRS and CDR2 is YFSETQ. The CDR3 totals 13 residues. DNA of the CDR3: TGCGCCAGCAGCTCGTTGGGCGGAGAGACCCAGTACTTC. This encodes CASSSLGGETQYF.

Worth noting for this clone: Other DNA sequences in this specimen translate into the identical CDR3. The gene calls are TRBV9 and TRBJ2-2; D not certain. The CDR3 covers 14 residues. The germline V gene has CDR1 SGDLS and CDR2 YYNGEE. The V end was cut by 0 bases, the J end by 3 bases, with 6 bases between. This CDR3 reads CASSVGPYTGELFF. The CDR3 DNA sequence: TGTGCCAGCAGCGTAGGCCCTTACACCGGGGAGCTGTTTTTT.

The rearrangement joins TRBV19 to TRBJ2-5; no clear D gene. V lost 1 base to trimming and J lost 7 bases, with 13 bases between them. The CDR3 sequence is 14 residues long. Germline-derived CDR1 and CDR2 are LNHDA and SQIVND (reference sequence). CDR3 region: CASSIALLRGTQYF. CDR3 sequence (DNA): TGTGCCAGTAGTATAGCCCTACTACGTGGGACCCAGTACTTC. The full variable domain, with the rest looked up from reference TRBV19 and TRBJ2-5, is DGGITQSPKYLFRKEGQNVTLSCEQNLNHDAMYWYRQDPGQGLRLIYYSQIVNDFQKGDIAEGYSVSREKKESFPLTVTSAQKNPTAFYLCASSIALLRGTQYFGPGTRLLVL.

The chain recombines TRBV28 with TRBJ2-5; a possible D gene is TRBD2 (5 bases). This CDR3 has 15 amino acids. Germline V gene data show CDR1 as MDHEN and CDR2 as SYDVKM. Between the trimmed V and J ends, which lost 2 bases and 4 bases, there was a span of 14 bases. The CDR3 DNA reads as TGTGCCAGCAGTTTAAGTGGGAGAGGACGAGAGACCCAGTACTTC. Translated: CASSLSGRGRETQYF.

The chain is built from TRBV6-6 and TRBJ1-2; D remains ambiguous. The CDR3 sequence is 13 residues long. CDR1 is MNHNY and CDR2 is SVGAGI in the germline V gene (reference sequence). The germline V and J ends were trimmed by 6 bases and 5 bases, with 13 bases remaining between them. The CDR3 DNA reads TGTGCCAGCAGGATAGGTGAGGGTTATGGCTACACCTTC. Protein sequence: CASRIGEGYGYTF.

The rearrangement links TRBV7-2 to TRBJ1-2; D not certain. CDR1 is SGHTA and CDR2 is FQGNSA in the germline V gene. The germline V and J ends were trimmed by 6 bases and 4 bases, with 18 bases remaining between them. The CDR3 consists of 15 residues. The CDR3 region has the DNA TGTGCCAGCAGTCGTACAGTGGCCCCCCTCTATGGCTACACCTTC. Its protein is CASSRTVAPLYGYTF.

The rearrangement joins TRBV10-3 to TRBJ2-5; TRBD1 aligns across 7 bases. Germline CDR1 reads ENHRY; CDR2 reads SYGVKD. The CDR3 has 14 residues. V lost 3 bases, J lost 1 base, and 2 bases stayed unmatched. The CDR3 DNA reads as TGTGCCATCAGTGATGGGACAGCCCAAGAGACCCAGTACTTC. It encodes CAISDGTAQETQYF.

The chain uses TRBV28 and TRBJ2-2; weak D call: TRBD2 (6 bases). V was pared by 3 bases and J by 1 base, with 9 bases between. The germline V gene has CDR1 MDHEN and CDR2 SYDVKM. This CDR3 is 15 amino acids long. The CDR3 spells CASSFAGKNTGELFF. CDR3 DNA: TGTGCCAGCAGTTTTGCGGGGAAGAACACCGGGGAGCTGTTTTTT.

V gene TRBV15 combines with J gene TRBJ2-1; 9 nucleotides match TRBD2. V was clipped by 0 bases and J by 7 bases; unmatched bases: 16. This CDR3 spans 19 amino acids. Germline V gene sequence: CDR1 LNHNV, CDR2 YYDKDF (reference sequence). The CDR3 sequence is CATSRDQLAGGPYGNEQFF. The CDR3 DNA sequence: TGTGCCACCAGCAGAGATCAGCTGGCGGGAGGGCCGTACGGGAATGAGCAGTTCTTC.